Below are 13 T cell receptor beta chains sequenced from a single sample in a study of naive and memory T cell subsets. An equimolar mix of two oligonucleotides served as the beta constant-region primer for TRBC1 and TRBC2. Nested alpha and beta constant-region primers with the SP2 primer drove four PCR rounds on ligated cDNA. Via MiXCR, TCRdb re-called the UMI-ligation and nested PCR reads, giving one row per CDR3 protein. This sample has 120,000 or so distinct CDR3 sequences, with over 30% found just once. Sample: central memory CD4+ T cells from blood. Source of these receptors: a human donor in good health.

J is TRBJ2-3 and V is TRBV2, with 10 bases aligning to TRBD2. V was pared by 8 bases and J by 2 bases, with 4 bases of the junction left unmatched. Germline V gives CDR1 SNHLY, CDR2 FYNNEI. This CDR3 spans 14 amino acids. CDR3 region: CASSSGRITDTQYF. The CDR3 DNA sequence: TGTGCCAGCTCTAGCGGGAGAATCACAGATACGCAGTATTTT.

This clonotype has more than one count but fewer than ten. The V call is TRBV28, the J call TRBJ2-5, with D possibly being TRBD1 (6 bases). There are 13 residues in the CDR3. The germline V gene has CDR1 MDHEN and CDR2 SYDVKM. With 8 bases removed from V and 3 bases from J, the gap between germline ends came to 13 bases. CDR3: CASLSPGEETQYF. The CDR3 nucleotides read TGTGCCAGCCTGTCCCCAGGGGAAGAGACCCAGTACTTC.

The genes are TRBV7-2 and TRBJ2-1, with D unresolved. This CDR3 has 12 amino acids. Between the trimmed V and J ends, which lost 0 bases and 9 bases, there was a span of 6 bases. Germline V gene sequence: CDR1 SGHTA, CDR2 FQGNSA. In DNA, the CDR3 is TGTGCCAGCAGCTTAGCGTTAGGTGAGCAGTTCTTC. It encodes CASSLALGEQFF.

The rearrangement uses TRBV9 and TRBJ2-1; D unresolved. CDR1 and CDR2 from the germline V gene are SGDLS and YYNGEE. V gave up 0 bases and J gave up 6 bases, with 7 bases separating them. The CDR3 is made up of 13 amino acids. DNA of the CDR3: TGTGCCAGCAGCGTAGGAATGAGCAATGAGCAGTTCTTC. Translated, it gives CASSVGMSNEQFF.

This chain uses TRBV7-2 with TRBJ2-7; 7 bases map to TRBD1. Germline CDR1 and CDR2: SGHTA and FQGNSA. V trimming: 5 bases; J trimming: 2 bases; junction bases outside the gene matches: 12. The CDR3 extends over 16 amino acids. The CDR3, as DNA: TGTGCCAGCAGCGAACAGGGACAGCGTCCGGCCTACGAGCAGTACTTC. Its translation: CASSEQGQRPAYEQYF.

The DNA of the CDR3 is TGTGCCAGCAGTTTCGGGAACTATGGCTACACCTTC. Amino acids: CASSFGNYGYTF. This chain uses TRBV28 with TRBJ1-2; D not certain. CDR1 and CDR2 from the germline V gene are MDHEN and SYDVKM. The CDR3 runs 12 residues. Trimming pared 3 bases from V and 2 bases from J, leaving 4 bases between.

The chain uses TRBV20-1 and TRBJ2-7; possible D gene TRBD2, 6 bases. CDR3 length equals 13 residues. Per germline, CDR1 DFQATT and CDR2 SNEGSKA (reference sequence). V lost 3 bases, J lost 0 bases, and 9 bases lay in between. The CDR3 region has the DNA TGCAGTGCTAGCCGACTAGGCTCCTACGAGCAGTACTTC. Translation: CSASRLGSYEQYF.

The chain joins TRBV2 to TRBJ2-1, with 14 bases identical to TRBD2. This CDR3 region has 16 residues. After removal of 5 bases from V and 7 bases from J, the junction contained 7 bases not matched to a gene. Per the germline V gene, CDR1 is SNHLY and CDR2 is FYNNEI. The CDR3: CASSPRLAGGPNEQFF. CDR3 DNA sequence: TGTGCCAGCAGTCCTCGACTAGCGGGAGGGCCAAATGAGCAGTTCTTC.

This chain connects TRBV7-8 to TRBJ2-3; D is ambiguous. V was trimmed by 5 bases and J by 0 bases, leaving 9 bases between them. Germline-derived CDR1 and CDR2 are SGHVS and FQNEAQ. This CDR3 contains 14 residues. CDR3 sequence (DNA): TGTGCCAGCAGCCCCCAGAGGAGCACAGATACGCAGTATTTT. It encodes CASSPQRSTDTQYF.

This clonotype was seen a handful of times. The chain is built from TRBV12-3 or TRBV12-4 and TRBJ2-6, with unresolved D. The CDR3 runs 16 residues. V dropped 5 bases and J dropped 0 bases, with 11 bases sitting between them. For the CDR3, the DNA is TGTGCCAGCAGTAAAGGGTTTAGCTCTGGGGCCAACGTCCTGACTTTC. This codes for CASSKGFSSGANVLTF.

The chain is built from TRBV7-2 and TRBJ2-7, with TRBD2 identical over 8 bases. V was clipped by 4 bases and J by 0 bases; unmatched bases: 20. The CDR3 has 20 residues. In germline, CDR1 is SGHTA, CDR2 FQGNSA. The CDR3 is CASSWRGPAGGVPNSYEQYF. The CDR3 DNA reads TGTGCCAGCAGCTGGAGAGGGCCGGCGGGAGGAGTCCCCAACTCCTACGAGCAGTACTTC.

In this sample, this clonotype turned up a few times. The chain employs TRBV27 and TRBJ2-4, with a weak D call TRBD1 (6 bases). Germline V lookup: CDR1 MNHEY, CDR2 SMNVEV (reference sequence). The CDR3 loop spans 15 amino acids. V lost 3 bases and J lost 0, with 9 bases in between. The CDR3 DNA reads TGTGCCAGCAGTTTGGGGGCCCTAGCCAAAAACATTCAGTACTTC. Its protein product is CASSLGALAKNIQYF.

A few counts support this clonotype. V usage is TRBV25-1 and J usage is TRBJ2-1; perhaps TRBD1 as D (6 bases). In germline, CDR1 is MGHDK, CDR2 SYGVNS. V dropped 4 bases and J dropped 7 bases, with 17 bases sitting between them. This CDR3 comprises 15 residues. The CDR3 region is CASSGIRGLINEQFF. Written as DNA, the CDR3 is TGTGCCAGCAGTGGAATCAGGGGTCTAATTAATGAGCAGTTCTTC.